This TCR beta chain is from a study of cytomegalovirus exposure and HLA in healthy donors. CDR3 size: 17 residues. J gave up 1 base and V 3 bases, and 7 bases lay outside the gene matches. Germline CDR1 LNHDA, CDR2 SQIVND (reference sequence). Samples came from healthy bone marrow donors. It was with 60 Vbeta and 13 Jbeta primers that the PCR ran. Assay used: immunoSEQ multiplex PCR; TCRdb lists only in-frame clones, some missing. The data show around 250,000 clones, nearly 95% seen once. The sequence came from a girl aged 2 to 10 in good health and CMV-seronegative. The specimen sequenced was PBMCs. The chain employs TRBV19 and TRBJ2-2; 8 bases match TRBD2. For the CDR3, the DNA is TGTGCCAGTAGTATTTCACTAGCGGTTCTGAACACCGGGGAGCTGTTTTTT. It is translated as CASSISLAVLNTGELFF.